This TCR beta chain was retrieved from a study of type 1 regulatory T cells. Overall study: This in vitro CD4 product, T-allo10, is enriched for Tr1 cells and alloantigen-specific.

For this clonotype: Its target is unknown.

The graft donor-derived T-allo10 cells reportedly recognize host alloantigens, are anergic, and suppress alloantigen-specifically. Via MiXCR, TCRdb re-called the reads, giving one row per CDR3 protein. The sample has around 62,000 distinct CDR3 sequences, 63% seen once. CDR3 length: 19 residues. Trimming cost V 3 bases and J 2 bases; bases outside gene matches: 12. CDR1 and CDR2 from the germline V gene are LNHNV and YYDKDF (reference sequence). Sequenced material: cultured T cells, either the whole culture or a sorted T cell fraction (not recorded which). Subset indicated: Tr1-enriched cell product generated in vitro against host alloantigens. The chain links TRBV15 to TRBJ2-7; 14 positions agree with TRBD2. The clonotype was recovered from a human donor in good health. DNA of the CDR3: TGTGCCACCAGCAGGGGCAGACTAGCGGGAGGGAATCTCCCCTACGAGCAGTACTTC. It yields the protein CATSRGRLAGGNLPYEQYF.